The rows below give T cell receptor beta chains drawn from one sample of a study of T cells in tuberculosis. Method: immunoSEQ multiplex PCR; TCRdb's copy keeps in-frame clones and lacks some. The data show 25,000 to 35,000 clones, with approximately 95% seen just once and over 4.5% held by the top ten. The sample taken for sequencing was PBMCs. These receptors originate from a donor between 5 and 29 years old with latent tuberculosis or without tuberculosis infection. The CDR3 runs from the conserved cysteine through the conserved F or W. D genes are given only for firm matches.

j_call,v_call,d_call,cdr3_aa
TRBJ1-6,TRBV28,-,CASSPGQSRSPLHF
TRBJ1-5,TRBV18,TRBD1,CASSSQPPGTGRNQPQHF
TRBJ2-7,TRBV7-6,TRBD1,CASSWKPGQGYEQYF
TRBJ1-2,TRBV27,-,CASSSNDRYYGYTF
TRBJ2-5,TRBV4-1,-,CASSQHSQGRETQYF
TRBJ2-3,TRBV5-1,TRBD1,CASTGTGGFRTDTQYF
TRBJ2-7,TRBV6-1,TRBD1,CASRRQGAVEQYF
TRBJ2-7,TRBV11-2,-,CASSRTGGYEQYF
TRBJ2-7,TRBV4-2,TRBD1,CASSQEGTGKNYEQYF
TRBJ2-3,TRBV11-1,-,CASSPDLGTRSTQYF
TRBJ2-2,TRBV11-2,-,CASSLYSSDTGELFF
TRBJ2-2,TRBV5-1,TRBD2,CASSYLAGANTGELFF
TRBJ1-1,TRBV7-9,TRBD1,CASSARTGGASEAFF
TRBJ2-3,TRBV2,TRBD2,CASFKGREFYRTDTQYF
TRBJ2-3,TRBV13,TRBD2,CASSFRTSGRARTDTQYF
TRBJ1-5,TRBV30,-,CAWSVSDINQPQHF
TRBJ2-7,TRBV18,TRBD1,CASSPNQGDYEQYF
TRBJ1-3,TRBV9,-,CASSVDSNWAGNTIYF
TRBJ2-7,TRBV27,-,CASSSSSYEQYF